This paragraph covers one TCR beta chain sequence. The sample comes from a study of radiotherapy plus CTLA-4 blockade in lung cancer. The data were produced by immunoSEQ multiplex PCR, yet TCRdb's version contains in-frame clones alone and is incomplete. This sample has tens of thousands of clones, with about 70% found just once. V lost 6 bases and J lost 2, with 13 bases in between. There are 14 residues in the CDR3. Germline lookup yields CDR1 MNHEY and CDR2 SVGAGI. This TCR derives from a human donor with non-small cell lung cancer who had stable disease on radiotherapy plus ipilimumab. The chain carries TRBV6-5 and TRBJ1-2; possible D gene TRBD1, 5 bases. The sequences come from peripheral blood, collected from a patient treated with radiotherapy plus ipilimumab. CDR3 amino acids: CASREQGFNYGYTF. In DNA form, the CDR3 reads TGTGCCAGCAGGGAGCAGGGTTTCAACTATGGCTACACCTTC.